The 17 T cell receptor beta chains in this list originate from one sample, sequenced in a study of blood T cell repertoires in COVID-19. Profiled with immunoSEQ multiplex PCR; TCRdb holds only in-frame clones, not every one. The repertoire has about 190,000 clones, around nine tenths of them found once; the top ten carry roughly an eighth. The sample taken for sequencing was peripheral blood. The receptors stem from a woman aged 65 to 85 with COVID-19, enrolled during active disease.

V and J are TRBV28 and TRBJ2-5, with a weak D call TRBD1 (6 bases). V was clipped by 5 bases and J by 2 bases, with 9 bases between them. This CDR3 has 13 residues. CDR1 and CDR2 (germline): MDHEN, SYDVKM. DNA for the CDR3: TGTGCCAGCAGTGAAGGACAGCAAGAGACCCAGTACTTC. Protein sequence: CASSEGQQETQYF. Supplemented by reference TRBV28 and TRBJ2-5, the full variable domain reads DVKVTQSSRYLVKRTGEKVFLECVQDMDHENMFWYRQDPGLGLRLIYFSYDVKMKEKGDIPEGYSVSREKKERFSLILESASTNQTSMYLCASSEGQQETQYFGPGTRLLVL.

The DNA of the CDR3 is TGTGCCAGCAGTTTCCTAAGCACAGATACGCAGTATTTT. Its translation is CASSFLSTDTQYF. The V gene is TRBV12-3 or TRBV12-4, the J gene TRBJ2-3; D uncertain. This CDR3 spans 13 amino acids. The V end lost 3 bases, the J end lost 0 bases, and 4 bases lay between the germline ends.

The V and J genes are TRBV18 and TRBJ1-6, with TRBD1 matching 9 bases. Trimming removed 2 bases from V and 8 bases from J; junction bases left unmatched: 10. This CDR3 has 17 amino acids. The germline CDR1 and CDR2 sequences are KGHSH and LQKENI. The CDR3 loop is CASSPTAGTGPYSPLHF. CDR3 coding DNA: TGTGCCAGCTCACCAACCGCCGGGACAGGGCCTTATTCACCCCTCCACTTT.

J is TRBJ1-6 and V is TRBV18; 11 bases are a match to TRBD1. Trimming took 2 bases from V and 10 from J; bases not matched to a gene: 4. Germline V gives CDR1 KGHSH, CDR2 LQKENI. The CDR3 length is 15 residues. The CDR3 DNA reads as TGTGCCAGCTCACCATCGGGACAGGGGGGGTCACCCCTCCACTTT. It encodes CASSPSGQGGSPLHF.

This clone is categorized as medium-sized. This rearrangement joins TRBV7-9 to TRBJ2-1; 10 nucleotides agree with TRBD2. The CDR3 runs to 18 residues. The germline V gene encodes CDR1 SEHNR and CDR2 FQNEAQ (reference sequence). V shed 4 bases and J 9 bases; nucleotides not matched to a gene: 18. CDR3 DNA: TGTGCCAGCAGCTCCCAAGGGCCAGCGGGAGGGCCCTCGAGTGAGCAGTTCTTC. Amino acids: CASSSQGPAGGPSSEQFF.

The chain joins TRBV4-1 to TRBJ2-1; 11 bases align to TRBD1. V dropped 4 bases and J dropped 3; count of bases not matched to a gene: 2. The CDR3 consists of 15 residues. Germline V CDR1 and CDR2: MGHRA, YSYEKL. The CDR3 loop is CASSPGTGGYNEQFF. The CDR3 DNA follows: TGCGCCAGCAGCCCCGGGACAGGGGGCTACAATGAGCAGTTCTTC.

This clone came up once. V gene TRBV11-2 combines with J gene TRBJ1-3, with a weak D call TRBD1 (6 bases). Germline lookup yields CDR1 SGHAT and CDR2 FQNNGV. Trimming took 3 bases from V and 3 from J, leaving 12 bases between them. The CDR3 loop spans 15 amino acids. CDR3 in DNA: TGTGCCAGCAGCTTTCCAGGGGCAGTTGGAAACACCATATATTTT. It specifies CASSFPGAVGNTIYF.

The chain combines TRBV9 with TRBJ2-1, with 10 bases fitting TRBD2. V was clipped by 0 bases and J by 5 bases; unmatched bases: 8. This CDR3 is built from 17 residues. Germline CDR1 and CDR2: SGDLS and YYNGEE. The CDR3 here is CASSVAPSGSYNNEQFF. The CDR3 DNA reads TGTGCCAGCAGCGTAGCTCCTAGCGGGAGCTACAACAATGAGCAGTTCTTC.

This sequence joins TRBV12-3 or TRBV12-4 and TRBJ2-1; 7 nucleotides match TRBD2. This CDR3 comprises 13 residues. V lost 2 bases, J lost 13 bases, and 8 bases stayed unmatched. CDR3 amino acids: CASSLKLGGDQFF. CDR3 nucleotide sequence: TGTGCCAGCAGTTTAAAGTTGGGGGGGGATCAGTTCTTC.

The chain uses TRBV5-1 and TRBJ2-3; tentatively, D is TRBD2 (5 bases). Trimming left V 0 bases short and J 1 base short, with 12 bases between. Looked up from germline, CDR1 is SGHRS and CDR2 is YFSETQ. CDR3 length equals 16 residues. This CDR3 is CASSLVGGPRTDTQYF. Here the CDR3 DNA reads TGCGCCAGCAGCTTGGTGGGCGGGCCCCGCACAGATACGCAGTATTTT.

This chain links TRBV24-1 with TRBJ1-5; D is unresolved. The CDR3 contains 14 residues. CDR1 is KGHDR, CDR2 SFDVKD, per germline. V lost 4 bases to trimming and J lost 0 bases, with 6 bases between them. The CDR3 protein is CATSDTSSNQPQHF. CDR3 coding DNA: TGTGCCACCAGTGACACAAGTAGCAATCAGCCCCAGCATTTT.

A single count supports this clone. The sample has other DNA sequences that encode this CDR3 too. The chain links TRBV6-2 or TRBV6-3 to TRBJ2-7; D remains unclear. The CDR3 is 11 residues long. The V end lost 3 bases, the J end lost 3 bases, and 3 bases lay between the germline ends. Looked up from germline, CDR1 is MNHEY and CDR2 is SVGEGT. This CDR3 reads CASSYLYEQYF. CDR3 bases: TGTGCCAGCAGTTATCTCTACGAGCAGTACTTC.

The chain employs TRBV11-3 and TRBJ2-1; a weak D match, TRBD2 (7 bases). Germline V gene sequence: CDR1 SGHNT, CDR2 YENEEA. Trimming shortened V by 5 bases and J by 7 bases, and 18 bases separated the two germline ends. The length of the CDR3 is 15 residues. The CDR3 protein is CASSPGGLAKNEQFF. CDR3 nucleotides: TGTGCCAGCAGCCCCGGGGGGCTAGCGAAGAATGAGCAGTTCTTC.

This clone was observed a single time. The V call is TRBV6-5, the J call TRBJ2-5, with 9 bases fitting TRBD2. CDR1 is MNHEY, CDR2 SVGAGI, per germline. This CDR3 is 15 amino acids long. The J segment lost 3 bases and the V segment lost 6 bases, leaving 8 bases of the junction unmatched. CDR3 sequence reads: CASRTGVAGEETQYF. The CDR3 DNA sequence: TGTGCCAGCAGGACGGGGGTAGCGGGAGAAGAGACCCAGTACTTC.

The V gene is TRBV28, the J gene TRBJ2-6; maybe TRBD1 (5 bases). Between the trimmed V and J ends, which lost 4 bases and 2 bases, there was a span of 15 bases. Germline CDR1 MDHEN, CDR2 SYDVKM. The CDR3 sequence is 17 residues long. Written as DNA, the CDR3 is TGTGCCAGCAGTTGGGTCAGGGTGAATCCTGGGGCCAACGTCCTGACTTTC. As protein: CASSWVRVNPGANVLTF.

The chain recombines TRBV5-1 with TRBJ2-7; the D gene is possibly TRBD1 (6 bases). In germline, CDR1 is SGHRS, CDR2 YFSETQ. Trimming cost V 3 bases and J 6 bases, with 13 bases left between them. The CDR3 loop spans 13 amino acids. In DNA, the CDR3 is TGCGCCAGCAGCTCTCAGACAGGCGCCGAGCAGTACTTC. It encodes CASSSQTGAEQYF.

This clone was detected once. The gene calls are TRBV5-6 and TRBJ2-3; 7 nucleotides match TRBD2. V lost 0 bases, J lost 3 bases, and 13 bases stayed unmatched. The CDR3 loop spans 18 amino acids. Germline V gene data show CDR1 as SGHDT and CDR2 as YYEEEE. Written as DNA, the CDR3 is TGTGCCAGCAGCTTGGATGTGGGCGGGGGATTCGGAACAGATACGCAGTATTTT. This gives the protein CASSLDVGGGFGTDTQYF.